The rows below give T cell receptor beta chains drawn from one sample of a study of T-cell reconstitution after alpha-beta-depleted transplantation in children. Via MiXCR, TCRdb re-called the PCR reads, giving one row per CDR3 protein. In the table there are hundreds of thousands of distinct CDR3 sequences, about 15% of which are singletons. The source was PBMCs from the stem cell graft donor, collected from the stem cell graft. These receptor sequences come from a human donor who donated a stem cell graft to a child with acute myeloid leukemia. CDR3s include the opening cysteine and the closing phenylalanine or tryptophan. D genes are given only for firm matches. Only part of the rows carry a size: once, few, many, or a class if the clone is expanded.

abundance	v_gene	j_gene	d_gene	CDR3nt	CDR3aa
.	TRBV7-2	TRBJ2-1	TRBD2	TGTGCCAGCAGCTCCCAGCGGGGGGGTTGGATTGAGGAGCAGTTCTTC	CASSSQRGGWIEEQFF
few	TRBV12-3/TRBV12-4	TRBJ2-1	.	TGTGCCAGCAGCCCTGACAGGTACCCTTTGGGTGAGCAGTTCTTC	CASSPDRYPLGEQFF
few	TRBV20-1	TRBJ1-1	.	TGCAGTGCTAGATTGGCGGTTGAGGGGAACACTGAAGCTTTCTTT	CSARLAVEGNTEAFF
once	TRBV5-5	TRBJ2-7	.	TGTGCCAGCAGCACCGACAGCTCCTACGAGCGGTACTTC	CASSTDSSYERYF
many	TRBV20-1	TRBJ2-7	TRBD1	TGCAGTGCTGGGACAGGGACACAATTCTACGAGCAGTACTTC	CSAGTGTQFYEQYF
few	TRBV20-1	TRBJ1-6	.	TGCAGTGCTAGAGGGCTAGACCGGAATTCACCCCTCCACTTT	CSARGLDRNSPLHF
.	TRBV7-9	TRBJ1-1	TRBD1	TGTGCCAGCAGCTTAGGGGACAGCCGGGCTTTCTTT	CASSLGDSRAFF
many	TRBV12-3/TRBV12-4	TRBJ2-2	TRBD2	TGTGCCAGCAGTCCCGGGCACGGGGGGAAGGATACCGGGGAGCTGTTTTTT	CASSPGHGGKDTGELFF
many	TRBV20-1	TRBJ1-5	.	TGCAGTGCTAGAGACGATGGGCCCCAGCATTTT	CSARDDGPQHF
many	TRBV15	TRBJ1-6	TRBD1	TGTGCCACCAGCAGAGGACAGGGTAATGAGAATTCACCCCTCCACTTT	CATSRGQGNENSPLHF
many	TRBV20-1	TRBJ2-3	TRBD2	TGCAGTGCTAGTTCACTAGCGGGGGGTAACACAGATACGCAGTATTTT	CSASSLAGGNTDTQYF
few	TRBV5-6	TRBJ1-5	.	TGTGCCAGCACCTTGGGGAATAGCAATCAGCCCCAGCATTTT	CASTLGNSNQPQHF
many	TRBV5-1	TRBJ2-1	.	TGTGCCAGCAGCTTAGAGGGGGGGGAGCAGTTCTTC	CASSLEGGEQFF
few	TRBV20-1	TRBJ1-1	.	TGCAGTGCTTCGGATGGAACTGAAGCTTTCTTT	CSASDGTEAFF
few	TRBV7-7	TRBJ2-2	.	TGTGCCAGCAGCCCGCAGGGGAGAGGGGAGCTGTTTTTT	CASSPQGRGELFF
few	TRBV19	TRBJ2-3	TRBD2	TGTGCCAGGGTGGGGGATAGCGGGGGCACAAATTCTAGCACAGATACGCAGTATTTT	CARVGDSGGTNSSTDTQYF
few	TRBV3-1	TRBJ2-1	TRBD2	TGTGCCAGCAGCCATGCTAGCGGGGGCCTCTACAATGAGCAGTTCTTC	CASSHASGGLYNEQFF
many	TRBV12-3/TRBV12-4	TRBJ2-3	.	TGTGCCAGCGCCGCTCAGACAGGTTCACCTCCGTATTTT	CASAAQTGSPPYF
few	TRBV4-2	TRBJ1-6	.	TGTGCCAGCAGCCCTGTCGGGGCGGGAGATTCACCCCTCCACTTT	CASSPVGAGDSPLHF
.	TRBV6-1	TRBJ2-3	.	TGTGCCAGCACCAGGGATTACGGGACAGATACGCAGTATTTT	CASTRDYGTDTQYF
many	TRBV20-1	TRBJ1-5	TRBD1	TGCAGTGCTAGGGGCAGGGGGGAACAGCCCCAGCATTTT	CSARGRGEQPQHF
.	TRBV7-2	TRBJ1-2	.	TGTGCCAGCAGCTCGGGGACCTCTGTCTTTCGGGCCTTC	CASSSGTSVFRAF